This TCR beta chain is drawn from a study of T cells in localized non-small cell lung cancer. Notes on the study in general: The study found T cell clonality highest in uninvolved adjacent lung, above tumor. Adjacent lung tissue had a median roughly 62 of the top 100 clones found in the tumor. Increased T cell density in blood showed an association with longer overall survival.

Profiled with immunoSEQ multiplex PCR; TCRdb holds only in-frame clones, not every one. This sample has about 46,000 clones, with 80% to 85% found just once. Remarks on this clone: The target antigen is unknown.

This CDR3 comprises 15 residues. The germline V and J ends were trimmed by 2 bases and 0 bases, with 9 bases remaining between them. Germline V lookup: CDR1 MNHNS, CDR2 SASEGT. This receptor was taken from a man aged 40 to 70 with stage III lung adenocarcinoma. Sequenced here: peripheral blood mononuclear cells, sampled before any cancer treatment. The chain has TRBV6-1 and TRBJ2-3; D remains ambiguous. The CDR3: CASSENIPSTDTQYF. In DNA, the CDR3 is TGTGCCAGCAGTGAAAATATTCCTAGCACAGATACGCAGTATTTT.